Below, 30 T cell receptor beta chains from the same sample are listed, as sequenced in a study of neurological immune-mediated disorders. TCRdb re-called the 5' RACE reads with MiXCR, one entry per CDR3 protein. Found here are 60,000 to 85,000 distinct CDR3 sequences, roughly 5.6% of them singletons; the top ten hold approximately 7.4%. The sample comprised PBMCs. The origin of the receptors is a man aged 18 to 29 with multiple sclerosis.

Points on this clonotype: Relative to the germline gene, one junction end is altered; a read error may explain this. CDR3 region: CASSLEGFPNQPQNF. CDR3 DNA: TGTGCCAGCAGCTTAGAAGGCTTCCCCAATCAGCCCCAGAATTTT. The gene calls are TRBV7-9 and TRBJ1-5; D is ambiguous. Germline-derived CDR1 and CDR2 are SEHNR and FQNEAQ (reference sequence). The CDR3 runs 15 residues.

In the case of this clonotype: Being one base from a much bigger clone, this may be a read error. The CDR3 loop reads CASSLRASYSNQPQNF. CDR3 bases: TGTGCCAGCAGCCTAAGGGCATCTTATAGCAATCAGCCCCAGAATTTT. The chain combines TRBV11-2 with TRBJ1-5, with D hard to call. CDR1 and CDR2 (germline): SGHAT, FQNNGV. The CDR3 sequence is 16 residues long. Filled out from reference TRBV11-2 and TRBJ1-5, the complete variable domain reads EAGVAQSPRYKIIEKRQSVAFWCNPISGHATLYWYQQILGQGPKLLIQFQNNGVVDDSQLPKDRFSAERLKGVDSTLKIQPAKLEDSAVYLCASSLRASYSNQPQNFGDGTRLSIL.

This clonotype was seen repeatedly, ten times or more. The chain combines TRBV5-1 with TRBJ2-3; D is perhaps TRBD1 (5 bases). The CDR3 loop spans 14 amino acids. V was pared by 1 base and J by 2 bases, with 8 bases between. Germline-derived CDR1 and CDR2 are SGHRS and YFSETQ. The CDR3 here is CASSLWGPTDTQYF. The CDR3 coding sequence is TGCGCCAGCAGCTTGTGGGGCCCCACAGATACGCAGTATTTT.

This clonotype was seen many times. The chain is built from TRBV20-1 and TRBJ2-3, with D hard to call. The CDR3 extends over 16 amino acids. Germline values: CDR1 DFQATT, CDR2 SNEGSKA (reference sequence). Trimming left V 1 base short and J 1 base short, with 15 bases between. In nucleotides, the CDR3 is TGCAGTGCTAGAGTTCCCGGAAAAAAGGGCACAGATACGCAGTATTTT. Translating gives CSARVPGKKGTDTQYF.

This clonotype was recorded many times. The chain carries TRBV7-2 and TRBJ2-3; D gene ambiguous. CDR3 length: 11 amino acids. With 3 bases removed from V and 5 bases from J, the gap between germline ends came to 3 bases. Germline CDR1 is SGHTA and CDR2 is FQGNSA. The CDR3 DNA is TGTGCCAGCAGCTTCAGAGATACGCAGTATTTT. This codes for CASSFRDTQYF.

As concerns this clonotype: This sequence may be a read error, since a much larger clone differs from it by one base. The rearrangement uses TRBV5-1 and TRBJ2-3; TRBD1 is a possible D gene (6 bases). V lost 1 base to trimming and J lost 2 bases, with 8 bases between them. This CDR3 is 14 amino acids long. Germline CDR1 SGHRS, CDR2 YFSETQ. The CDR3 DNA sequence: TGCGCCAGCAGCTTGTGGACAGTCACAGATACGCAGTATTTT. This translates into CASSLWTVTDTQYF.

In this sample, this clonotype turned up a few times. A read error may produce the germline difference seen at one junction end. The chain has TRBV29-1 and TRBJ1-5, with a possible D match to TRBD1 (5 bases). The CDR3 contains 13 residues. Germline V gene data show CDR1 as SQVTM and CDR2 as ANQGSEA. Here the CDR3 DNA reads TGCAGCGTTGTCGGGGGTATAGGGCAGCCCCAGAATTTT. It codes for CSVVGGIGQPQNF.

There are many counts of this clonotype. The rearrangement uses TRBV6-6 and TRBJ1-1; D may be TRBD1 (5 bases). The V gene's germline CDR1 is MNHNY and CDR2 SVGAGI (reference sequence). V was pared by 5 bases and J by 5 bases, with 12 bases between. The CDR3 runs 13 residues. Here the CDR3 DNA reads TGTGCCAGCAGTCCCAGGGAGGGGACTGAAGCTTTCTTT. Residues: CASSPREGTEAFF.

The sample holds many counts of this clonotype. This chain joins TRBV29-1 and TRBJ2-3; D gene uncertain. Germline V gives CDR1 SQVTM, CDR2 ANQGSEA. This CDR3 comprises 15 residues. The V end lost 3 bases, the J end lost 1 base, and 14 bases lay between the germline ends. The CDR3 DNA follows: TGCAGCGTTGAGAGGCCCGAGCAAGGCACAGATACGCAGTATTTT. Amino acid sequence: CSVERPEQGTDTQYF.

This clonotype was seen ten or more times. The genes are TRBV20-1 and TRBJ1-4; tentative D call: TRBD1 (5 bases). The CDR3 has 15 residues. The germline V and J ends were trimmed by 7 bases and 7 bases, with 22 bases remaining between them. Germline values: CDR1 DFQATT, CDR2 SNEGSKA (reference sequence). Here the CDR3 DNA reads TGCAGTGTTCGTGTCTTGGGACCGGGGTTTGAAAAACTGTTTTTT. Residues: CSVRVLGPGFEKLFF.

At least ten counts were recorded for this clonotype. The chain uses TRBV7-9 and TRBJ2-1; D is unresolved. Trimming removed 5 bases at V and 7 bases at J, with 12 bases between. The CDR3 sequence is 13 residues long. CDR1 and CDR2 (germline): SEHNR, FQNEAQ (reference sequence). This CDR3 is CASSQSIANEQFF. The DNA of the CDR3 is TGTGCCAGCAGCCAAAGTATAGCAAATGAGCAGTTCTTC. Combining the CDR3 with reference TRBV7-9 and TRBJ2-1 gives the whole variable domain DTGVSQNPRHKITKRGQNVTFRCDPISEHNRLYWYRQTLGQGPEFLTYFQNEAQLEKSRLLSDRFSAERPKGSFSTLEIQRTEQGDSAMYLCASSQSIANEQFFGPGTRLTVL.

This clonotype appeared many times. The V call is TRBV20-1, the J call TRBJ1-1; no reliable D call. This CDR3 comprises 12 residues. Deletions cut 2 bases from V and 2 bases from J, with 6 bases between. CDR1 and CDR2 from the germline V gene are DFQATT and SNEGSKA (reference sequence). The DNA for the CDR3 is TGCAGTGCTAGAAACGGAAACACTGAAGCTTTCTTT. It codes for CSARNGNTEAFF.

This clonotype has ten or more counts. The chain employs TRBV5-1 and TRBJ2-5; TRBD1 agrees at 7 bases. There are 15 residues in the CDR3. Trimming cost V 0 bases and J 2 bases; bases outside gene matches: 4. Germline loops: CDR1 SGHRS, CDR2 YFSETQ. The CDR3 loop reads CASSLAGTEQETQYF. As DNA, the CDR3 is TGCGCCAGCAGCTTGGCGGGGACAGAACAAGAGACCCAGTACTTC.

The sample holds many counts of this clonotype. This sequence joins TRBV5-8 and TRBJ2-1; a weak D match, TRBD1 (5 bases). This CDR3 spans 17 amino acids. Germline V CDR1 and CDR2: SGHTS, YDEGEE. Trimming took off 2 bases at V and 4 bases at J, with 19 bases between the two ends. The CDR3 is CASSFNPGADRYNEQFF. CDR3 DNA: TGTGCCAGCAGCTTTAACCCTGGGGCTGATCGGTACAATGAGCAGTTCTTC.

This clonotype was counted at least ten times. CDR3 DNA: TGTGCCAGCAGCCCGGGAGCGGGGTATGGCTACACCTTC. As protein: CASSPGAGYGYTF. The chain is built from TRBV7-9 and TRBJ1-2; no reliable D call. CDR1 and CDR2 from the germline V gene are SEHNR and FQNEAQ (reference sequence). V lost 5 bases and J 5 bases, leaving 12 bases between the germline ends. CDR3 length: 13 amino acids.

This clonotype occurred many times. The V gene is TRBV12-3 or TRBV12-4, the J gene TRBJ2-7; no reliable D call. This CDR3 spans 13 amino acids. Trimming pared 8 bases from V and 1 base from J, leaving 12 bases between. The CDR3 loop reads CASSQDGSYEQYF. The CDR3 region has the DNA TGTGCCAGCTCCCAGGACGGTTCCTACGAGCAGTACTTC.

This clonotype was recorded at least ten times. The chain combines TRBV20-1 with TRBJ2-1; a weak D match, TRBD1 (5 bases). Germline V gene sequence: CDR1 DFQATT, CDR2 SNEGSKA (reference sequence). This CDR3 region has 14 residues. V lost 6 bases to trimming and J lost 1 base, with 13 bases between them. CDR3: CSALGHGSYNEQFF. CDR3 sequence (DNA): TGCAGTGCCCTGGGGCATGGGTCCTACAATGAGCAGTTCTTC.

This clonotype was found many times. The V call is TRBV20-1, the J call TRBJ2-7; TRBD2 matches 7 bases. V lost 4 bases and J lost 0; bases outside the gene matches: 9. The CDR3 sequence is 15 residues long. Germline loops: CDR1 DFQATT, CDR2 SNEGSKA (reference sequence). This CDR3 is CSANRRGEYSYEQYF. CDR3 DNA sequence: TGCAGTGCTAACCGACGGGGGGAATACTCCTACGAGCAGTACTTC.

This clonotype has a count of ten or more. V and J are TRBV28 and TRBJ2-1; 10 bases fit TRBD2. The CDR3 contains 15 residues. Germline V gives CDR1 MDHEN, CDR2 SYDVKM. The V segment lost 6 bases and the J segment 4 bases; nucleotides outside the gene matches: 6. This CDR3 reads CASRPSGRGYNEQFF. CDR3 DNA: TGTGCCAGCAGACCCAGCGGGAGGGGGTACAATGAGCAGTTCTTC.

This clonotype was seen many times. The genes are TRBV20-1 and TRBJ2-3, with a tentative D call TRBD2 (5 bases). V was clipped by 5 bases and J by 1 base, with 7 bases between them. Germline lookup yields CDR1 DFQATT and CDR2 SNEGSKA (reference sequence). The CDR3 has 12 residues. Here the CDR3 DNA reads TGCAGTGCTGGTAGCGGCACAGATACGCAGTATTTT. Its translation: CSAGSGTDTQYF.

On this clonotype itself: With a much larger clone just one base away, this may be a read error. The gene calls are TRBV29-1 and TRBJ1-1; possibly TRBD1 for D (6 bases). CDR1 and CDR2 (germline): SQVTM, ANQGSEA. The CDR3 contains 14 residues. Trimming removed 5 bases from V and 1 base from J, with 14 bases in between. The CDR3 nucleotides are TGCAGCGTTAGGAGGACAGAAACGAACACTGAAGCTTTCTTT. It specifies CSVRRTETNTEAFF.

Many counts were recorded for this clonotype. This chain uses TRBV20-1 with TRBJ2-7; a possible D gene is TRBD2 (6 bases). The V end lost 2 bases, the J end lost 6 bases, and 20 bases lay between the germline ends. The CDR3 is 15 amino acids. The germline gives CDR1 DFQATT, CDR2 SNEGSKA (reference sequence). The CDR3 reads CSARKSRRDFGEQYF. CDR3 DNA sequence: TGCAGTGCTAGAAAGTCGCGGAGGGATTTCGGCGAGCAGTACTTC.

This clonotype was seen repeatedly, ten times or more. The rearrangement uses TRBV7-9 and TRBJ1-1, with 9 bases that match TRBD1. The CDR3 covers 15 residues. Trimming at V came to 2 bases and at J to 4 bases, leaving 5 bases not matched to a gene. Per the germline V gene, CDR1 is SEHNR and CDR2 is FQNEAQ (reference sequence). CDR3 protein: CASSLMGQGGTEAFF. In DNA form, the CDR3 reads TGTGCCAGCAGCTTAATGGGACAGGGAGGCACTGAAGCTTTCTTT.

This clonotype was recorded many times. The chain is built from TRBV5-1 and TRBJ2-7, with unresolved D. The CDR3 spans 13 residues. Germline V gene sequence: CDR1 SGHRS, CDR2 YFSETQ. V was shortened by 3 bases and J by 0 bases, with 7 bases between the two germline ends. The CDR3 here is CASSSDVSYEQYF. In DNA, the CDR3 is TGCGCCAGCAGCTCGGACGTCTCCTACGAGCAGTACTTC. The whole variable domain, filled in from reference TRBV5-1 and TRBJ2-7, reads KAGVTQTPRYLIKTRGQQVTLSCSPISGHRSVSWYQQTPGQGLQFLFEYFSETQRNKGNFPGRFSGRQFSNSRSEMNVSTLELGDSALYLCASSSDVSYEQYFGPGTRLTVT.

This clonotype came up many times. CDR3 in DNA: TGCAGTGCACCCCAGATGGTGGGAGGCGGTGATACGCAGTATTTT. This codes for CSAPQMVGGGDTQYF. The J gene is TRBJ2-3, the V gene TRBV20-1, with D maybe TRBD2 (6 bases). CDR3 size: 15 residues. With 6 bases removed from V and 6 bases from J, the gap between germline ends came to 22 bases. The germline CDR1 and CDR2 sequences are DFQATT and SNEGSKA (reference sequence).

This clonotype was recorded many times. V and J are TRBV20-1 and TRBJ2-7; a weak D match, TRBD1 (5 bases). Trimming removed 0 bases from V and 4 bases from J, with 10 bases in between. This CDR3 has 13 amino acids. In germline, CDR1 is DFQATT, CDR2 SNEGSKA (reference sequence). CDR3: CSAREQGRYEQYF. CDR3 bases: TGCAGTGCTAGAGAGCAGGGTAGATACGAGCAGTACTTC.

Comments on this clonotype: At one end, the junction sequence differs from germline, possibly due to a read error. The CDR3 spells CASSLVGTNQPQNF. In DNA form, the CDR3 reads TGTGCCAGCAGCTTGGTCGGGACCAATCAGCCCCAGAATTTT. The rearrangement joins TRBV5-6 to TRBJ1-5; a possible D gene is TRBD1 (5 bases). Germline V gene sequence: CDR1 SGHDT, CDR2 YYEEEE. This CDR3 has 14 amino acids.

This rearrangement joins TRBV29-1 to TRBJ1-1, with D perhaps TRBD1 (6 bases). V was pared by 6 bases and J by 2 bases, with 7 bases between. The CDR3 spans 11 residues. The germline V gene encodes CDR1 SQVTM and CDR2 ANQGSEA. CDR3 DNA sequence: TGCAGCGTGGGACATAACACTGAAGCTTTCTTT. This gives the protein CSVGHNTEAFF.

This clonotype has at least ten counts. A junction boundary mismatches the germline segment, possibly from a read error. This sequence joins TRBV4-1 and TRBJ1-5; D is uncertain. Germline CDR1 MGHRA, CDR2 YSYEKL. The CDR3 spans 17 residues. CDR3 loop: CASSQVPVVYSNQPQNF. In DNA, the CDR3 is TGCGCCAGCAGCCAAGTCCCTGTAGTCTATAGCAATCAGCCCCAGAATTTT.

Ten or more counts support this clonotype. The chain combines TRBV20-1 with TRBJ2-1; 13 positions match TRBD2. From germline, CDR1 is DFQATT and CDR2 SNEGSKA (reference sequence). The CDR3 sequence is 15 residues long. Trimming at V came to 6 bases and at J to 4 bases, leaving 6 bases not matched to a gene. In DNA form, the CDR3 reads TGCAGTGCCTTCCCGGGACTAGCGGGGTACAATGAGCAGTTCTTC. As protein: CSAFPGLAGYNEQFF.